This T cell receptor beta chain was sequenced during a study of T-cell reconstitution after alpha-beta-depleted transplantation in children. Study results and caveats: Roughly two months post-transplant, alpha-beta T cells reportedly originated from several hundred graft clones that had expanded. Surviving recipient T cells and intrathymic progenitors accounted for some patients' high TCRbeta diversity at day 60. The authors attributed T-cell counts and diversity one year after transplant mostly to newly produced T cells.

Unique molecular identifiers were used to barcode this TCRbeta library. TCRdb recomputed calls from the PCR reads with MiXCR, one row per CDR3 protein. The sample comprises approximately 220,000 distinct CDR3 sequences, around a sixth of which are singletons, and around two fifths rests with the top ten. In this sample, this clonotype turned up a few times. No antigen is known for it. Between the trimmed V and J ends, which lost 5 bases and 2 bases, there was a span of 7 bases. The germline V gene has CDR1 SNHLY and CDR2 FYNNEI. The CDR3 length is 14 residues. This chain joins TRBV2 and TRBJ2-6, with D possibly matching TRBD2 (6 bases). The TCR comes from a male patient under 10 years old who had a stem cell transplant for acute lymphoblastic leukemia, so the T cells may come from the graft donor. The input for sequencing was PBMCs, mostly from graft donor cells, taken 360 days after TCRalphabeta/CD19-depleted stem cell transplant. CDR3 loop: CASSPGAGANVLTF. CDR3 in DNA: TGTGCCAGCAGTCCGGGAGCTGGGGCCAACGTCCTGACTTTC.